This T cell receptor (beta chain) was retrieved from a study of shared clonotypes between healthy human individuals. Germline assignment: CDR1 GTSNPN and CDR2 SVGIG (reference sequence). The CDR3 has 15 residues. V was trimmed by 4 bases and J by 3 bases, leaving 15 bases between them. Produced via immunoSEQ multiplex PCR; TCRdb's table is partial and in-frame only. The sample lists approximately 1,000,000 clones; 78% were seen once. All of the donors resided in Nashville, Tennessee, and each was a Caucasian adult. Study-level results: The study found roughly 5.3% of naive CD4 clonotypes shared across a few donors.

Notes on this clone: Its antigen is undetermined.

V gene TRBV30 combines with J gene TRBJ2-2; D call uncertain. The sequencing sample was made of memory CD4+ T cells from PBMCs. Stated subset: CD45RA-negative fraction. The clonotype was recovered from a man younger than 30 in good health. Some clones in this sample may be carry-over from other donors' samples. The CDR3 loop is CAWNSLSLYTGELFF. The CDR3, as DNA: TGTGCCTGGAACTCCTTATCTTTGTACACCGGGGAGCTGTTTTTT.